Listed below are T cell receptor beta chains from one sample, sequenced in a study of CD8 T cells in ankylosing spondylitis. MiXCR, applied by TCRdb to the 5' RACE reads, yields one record per CDR3 protein. The sample has a few hundred thousand distinct CDR3 sequences, 9.5% to 15% seen once. Sequenced input: blood, either unsorted or a sorted T cell fraction (not recorded which). Receptors were obtained from a male donor with ankylosing spondylitis. Each CDR3 is given without its conserved first and last residue. The order of the fields is V gene, CDR3 protein.

v_call: TRBV5-1; cdr3_aa: ASSRTGVGDIGYT
v_call: TRBV5-1; cdr3_aa: ASSLDQAYGYT
v_call: TRBV27; cdr3_aa: ASSLFGLANTGELF
v_call: TRBV5-6; cdr3_aa: ASSWGTYPEDDEQY
v_call: TRBV7-9; cdr3_aa: ASSTSRTGGYNEQF
v_call: TRBV20-1; cdr3_aa: SARIIQGASTEAF
v_call: TRBV11-2; cdr3_aa: ASSSRRGAGGVTDTQY
v_call: TRBV11-2; cdr3_aa: ASSLPWGPSPYNEQF
v_call: TRBV10-2; cdr3_aa: ASSSGEQY
v_call: TRBV10-3; cdr3_aa: AISDPGFSGSADTQY
v_call: TRBV10-3; cdr3_aa: AISDLWQTPYEQY
v_call: TRBV5-1; cdr3_aa: ASSTGTGDTEAF
v_call: TRBV12-3/TRBV12-4; cdr3_aa: ASSFAGGRGNEQF
v_call: TRBV20-1; cdr3_aa: CASRLAGGRNEQF
v_call: TRBV21-1; cdr3_aa: ASGPSEHIEGYT
v_call: TRBV4-1; cdr3_aa: ASSQYTGNGQPQH
v_call: TRBV20-1; cdr3_aa: SASQAGAPDQPQH
v_call: TRBV24-1; cdr3_aa: ATAQGETRGTQY
v_call: TRBV12-3/TRBV12-4; cdr3_aa: ASSLWETKNIQY
v_call: TRBV10-3; cdr3_aa: AISESQHNEQF
v_call: TRBV29-1; cdr3_aa: SAPGWDDNEQY
v_call: TRBV7-9; cdr3_aa: ASSPGTTLPKETQY
v_call: TRBV27; cdr3_aa: ASRRSGGTGELF
v_call: TRBV30; cdr3_aa: AWTPRGGDTQY
v_call: TRBV14; cdr3_aa: ASSQLGTSGYEQY
v_call: TRBV2; cdr3_aa: AIPETSGRARGETQY
v_call: TRBV18; cdr3_aa: ASSRDGNTGELF
v_call: TRBV20-1; cdr3_aa: SANPRPGVYDTQY
v_call: TRBV6-2/TRBV6-3; cdr3_aa: ASSYRLPHNEQF
v_call: TRBV6-2/TRBV6-3; cdr3_aa: ASSYTNYNEQF
v_call: TRBV5-1; cdr3_aa: ASSSTSGRLNEQF
v_call: TRBV2; cdr3_aa: ASSEATVQPDNEQF
v_call: TRBV12-3/TRBV12-4; cdr3_aa: ASSLGTGMGQPQH
v_call: TRBV2; cdr3_aa: ASTLTGPDTDTQY
v_call: TRBV29-1; cdr3_aa: SVALTAKGGEQF
v_call: TRBV12-3/TRBV12-4; cdr3_aa: ASSRTVDGYT
v_call: TRBV15; cdr3_aa: ATSREAIMSSYNEQF
v_call: TRBV6-1; cdr3_aa: ASRGSDRTVAYEQY
v_call: TRBV12-3/TRBV12-4; cdr3_aa: ASSRTGGNTEAF
v_call: TRBV5-1; cdr3_aa: ASSFNGQETQY
v_call: TRBV7-2; cdr3_aa: ASSSWGAVQETQY
v_call: TRBV6-1; cdr3_aa: ASSETRPRAF
v_call: TRBV25-1; cdr3_aa: ASSEWDRVGTDTQY
v_call: TRBV5-1; cdr3_aa: ASSLALAGWDTEAF
v_call: TRBV29-1; cdr3_aa: SAQGRENTEAF
v_call: TRBV15; cdr3_aa: ATSDNQETQY
v_call: TRBV5-1; cdr3_aa: ASSPGTGGTDQPQH
v_call: TRBV20-1; cdr3_aa: SARGLANQETQY
v_call: TRBV15; cdr3_aa: ATSRGVLGGNTGELF